One and the same sample provided the 14 T cell receptor beta chains below, sequenced in a study of cytomegalovirus exposure and HLA in healthy donors. Use of 60 Vbeta and 13 Jbeta primers characterized the PCR. Profiled with immunoSEQ multiplex PCR; TCRdb holds only in-frame clones, not every one. There are about 64,000 clones in the sample; over 60% occur only once, and approximately 3% lies in the top ten. Material: PBMCs. These receptors came from a woman aged 50 to 65 in good health and CMV-seronegative.

The chain links TRBV28 to TRBJ2-5; 9 positions agree with TRBD1. TRBJ2-7 explains the end of the DNA better; the J call may be wrong. The CDR3 consists of 16 residues. Germline loops: CDR1 MDHEN, CDR2 SYDVKM. This CDR3 is CASSSGLQGARYEQYF. In DNA, the CDR3 is TGTGCCAGCAGTTCGGGCTTACAGGGGGCTCGCTACGAGCAGTACTTC.

This clone was counted a few times. J is TRBJ1-2 and V is TRBV28; tentatively, D is TRBD1 (5 bases). V was pared by 8 bases and J by 4 bases, with 8 bases between. The CDR3 is made up of 11 amino acids. Germline V gives CDR1 MDHEN, CDR2 SYDVKM. In DNA form, the CDR3 reads TGTGCCAGCTGGGGCAGCTATGGCTACACCTTC. It yields the protein CASWGSYGYTF.

The chain links TRBV29-1 to TRBJ2-1, with TRBD1 identical over 12 bases. This CDR3 spans 13 amino acids. Germline-derived CDR1 and CDR2 are SQVTM and ANQGSEA. The CDR3 loop is CKAEGTGGGLSFF. The CDR3, as DNA: TGCAAGGCGGAAGGGACAGGGGGCGGGTTGTCGTTCTTC.

This clone was counted only a few times. The gene calls are TRBV11-1 and TRBJ1-1, with D unclear. V was pared by 5 bases and J by 7 bases, with 11 bases between. In germline, CDR1 is SGHAT, CDR2 FQDESV (reference sequence). This CDR3 is 12 amino acids long. DNA for the CDR3: TGTGCCAGCAGCCGAGTACGAAGTGAAGCTTTCTTT. Its protein is CASSRVRSEAFF.

V and J are TRBV5-1 and TRBJ2-1, with D perhaps matching TRBD2 (6 bases). In germline, CDR1 is SGHRS, CDR2 YFSETQ. V gave up 4 bases and J gave up 10 bases, with 18 bases separating them. This CDR3 has 14 residues. The CDR3: CASSVPGSGEEQFF. Here the CDR3 DNA reads TGCGCCAGCAGCGTCCCGGGCTCGGGGGAGGAGCAGTTCTTC. The full variable domain, completed using reference TRBV5-1 and TRBJ2-1, is KAGVTQTPRYLIKTRGQQVTLSCSPISGHRSVSWYQQTPGQGLQFLFEYFSETQRNKGNFPGRFSGRQFSNSRSEMNVSTLELGDSALYLCASSVPGSGEEQFFGPGTRLTVL.

This clone has a single count. CDR3 bases: TGTGCCAGCAGCGTGATGGAGGGGAACTATGGCTACACCTTC. It yields the protein CASSVMEGNYGYTF. The chain employs TRBV7-2 and TRBJ1-2; a possible D gene is TRBD1 (5 bases). The germline V gene has CDR1 SGHTA and CDR2 FQGNSA. The CDR3 runs 14 residues. V was shortened by 5 bases and J by 2 bases, with 12 bases between the two germline ends.

The rearrangement links TRBV30 to TRBJ1-2; no firm D call. Germline V lookup: CDR1 GTSNPN, CDR2 SVGIG (reference sequence). This CDR3 is 11 amino acids long. This CDR3 reads CVLGVSYGYTF. DNA of the CDR3: TGTGTCCTCGGGGTGAGCTATGGCTACACCTTC. Full variable domain (outside the CDR3, taken from reference TRBV30 and TRBJ1-2): SQTIHQWPATLVQPVGSPLSLECTVEGTSNPNLYWYRQAAGRGLQLLFYSVGIGQISSEVPQNLSASRPQDRQFILSSKKLLLSDSGFYLCVLGVSYGYTFGSGTRLTVV.

The rearrangement uses TRBV27 and TRBJ2-3, with 9 bases aligning to TRBD1. Trimming took 3 bases from V and 5 from J; bases not matched to a gene: 9. Germline values: CDR1 MNHEY, CDR2 SMNVEV (reference sequence). The CDR3 is 16 amino acids. The CDR3 DNA reads TGTGCCAGCAGTTTCCAAAACAGGGGGCGCTTAGATACGCAGTATTTT. It codes for CASSFQNRGRLDTQYF.

The gene calls are TRBV7-6 and TRBJ2-3, with TRBD2 matching over 10 bases. The CDR3 extends over 16 amino acids. With 5 bases clipped from V and 6 bases from J, the junction kept 11 bases outside the gene matches. From germline, CDR1 is SGHVS and CDR2 FNYEAQ. The DNA for the CDR3 is TGTGCCAGCAGCGCCCAAGCGGGAGGGCCGTGGGATACGCAGTATTTT. This translates into CASSAQAGGPWDTQYF.

The V gene is TRBV7-2, the J gene TRBJ2-7; the match to TRBD2 covers 10 bases. Per germline, CDR1 SGHTA and CDR2 FQGNSA. The CDR3 covers 15 residues. Trimming cost V 5 bases and J 0 bases; bases outside gene matches: 4. The CDR3 nucleotides read TGTGCCAGCAGCCCCCTAGCGGGAGTCTCCTACGAGCAGTACTTC. This gives the protein CASSPLAGVSYEQYF.

The chain recombines TRBV7-9 with TRBJ1-2; D is unclear. Trimming shortened V by 5 bases and J by 3 bases, and 16 bases separated the two germline ends. The CDR3 contains 15 residues. Looked up from germline, CDR1 is SEHNR and CDR2 is FQNEAQ (reference sequence). CDR3 in DNA: TGTGCCAGCAGCCAACCTCGGGATAATGACTATGGCTACACCTTC. It is translated as CASSQPRDNDYGYTF.

The chain employs TRBV7-9 and TRBJ2-3, with a tentative D call TRBD1 (6 bases). The V end was cut by 8 bases, the J end by 3 bases, with 15 bases between. Germline CDR1 SEHNR, CDR2 FQNEAQ (reference sequence). The CDR3 has 14 residues. This CDR3 is CASGWVQGTDTQYF. In nucleotides, the CDR3 is TGTGCCAGCGGTTGGGTACAGGGAACAGATACGCAGTATTTT.

The genes are TRBV6-5 and TRBJ1-3, with D unresolved. The ends were cut back, 2 bases at V and 0 bases at J, with 5 bases in the middle. The V gene's germline CDR1 is MNHEY and CDR2 SVGAGI. CDR3 length equals 14 residues. The DNA for the CDR3 is TGTGCCAGCAGTTACGCGAGCTCTGGAAACACCATATATTTT. It specifies CASSYASSGNTIYF.

The chain couples TRBV29-1 to TRBJ2-5; D is possibly TRBD2 (5 bases). The V gene lost 1 base and the J gene lost 0 bases, with 12 bases spanning the gap. Germline CDR1 is SQVTM and CDR2 is ANQGSEA. The CDR3 runs 15 residues. The CDR3: CSVEGKGGYQETQYF. DNA of the CDR3: TGCAGCGTTGAAGGGAAGGGCGGGTACCAAGAGACCCAGTACTTC. Using reference TRBV29-1 and TRBJ2-5 for the parts outside the CDR3, the full variable domain is SAVISQKPSRDICQRGTSLTIQCQVDSQVTMMFWYRQQPGQSLTLIATANQGSEATYESGFVIDKFPISRPNLTFSTLTVSNMSPEDSSIYLCSVEGKGGYQETQYFGPGTRLLVL.